Listed here are 6 T cell receptor beta chains from one sample, sequenced in a study of T cells after yellow fever vaccination. TCRdb passed the 5' RACE reads through MiXCR, listing each CDR3 protein once. This sample has 400,000 or so distinct CDR3 sequences; around 6.5% occur once, and the top ten carry over 14%. Sequencing was performed on PBMCs, taken 5 days after the yellow fever booster vaccination. All receptors come from a man younger than 45 who received the YFV17D yellow fever vaccine.

The chain uses TRBV29-1 and TRBJ2-1; possible D gene TRBD1, 6 bases. Deletions cut 4 bases from V and 11 bases from J, with 18 bases between. The CDR3 covers 13 residues. From germline, CDR1 is SQVTM and CDR2 ANQGSEA. As DNA, the CDR3 is TGCAGCGTTGGGCTCGAGACAGGTTTTAAGCAGTTCTTC. Amino acid sequence: CSVGLETGFKQFF.

The chain carries TRBV14 and TRBJ2-5; 9 positions match TRBD1. Germline V gene lookup returns CDR1 SGHDN and CDR2 FVKESK. V shed 4 bases, J shed 4 bases, and the junction held 7 bases outside the gene matches. CDR3 size: 15 residues. CDR3 residues: CASSRTGGAGETQYF. The CDR3 nucleotides read TGTGCCAGCAGCCGCACAGGGGGCGCGGGAGAGACCCAGTACTTC.

This clonotype was recorded at least ten times. This chain connects TRBV21-1 to TRBJ2-4; TRBD1 reflects the table's D call only, with no check against the DNA. TRBV21-1 is shown as a pseudogene. The CDR3 length is 12 residues. The CDR3 is CASSSQPVLQYF. CDR3 nucleotides: TGTGCCAGCAGCAGCCAGCCTGTACTTCAGTACTTC.

The table lists this clonotype with many counts. The chain combines TRBV6-2 or TRBV6-3 with TRBJ2-2; unclear D gene. The V end lost 2 bases, the J end lost 6 bases, and 10 bases lay between the germline ends. The CDR3 totals 14 residues. Germline V gene sequence: CDR1 MNHEY, CDR2 SVGEGT. The chain's CDR3 is CASSYGQYAGELFF. CDR3 nucleotide sequence: TGTGCCAGCAGTTACGGGCAGTACGCCGGGGAGCTGTTTTTT.

Only a few counts were recorded for this clonotype. The chain couples TRBV29-1 to TRBJ2-1, with 10 positions matching TRBD2. The CDR3 consists of 15 residues. The germline gives CDR1 SQVTM, CDR2 ANQGSEA. With V trimmed by 6 bases and J by 1 base, 6 bases remained unmatched. For the CDR3, the DNA is TGCAGCGTCCACGGACTAGCGGAATCCTACAATGAGCAGTTCTTC. Translating it yields CSVHGLAESYNEQFF.

CDR3 region: CASSQGPGRGDTDTQYF. The CDR3 region has the DNA TGTGCCAGCAGCCAAGGTCCGGGACGAGGGGACACAGATACGCAGTATTTT. V and J are TRBV3-1 and TRBJ2-3; D may correspond to TRBD1 or TRBD2 (5 bases each). The germline gives CDR1 LGHDT, CDR2 YNNKEL (reference sequence). The V end was cut by 1 base, the J end by 2 bases, with 16 bases between. The CDR3 totals 17 residues.